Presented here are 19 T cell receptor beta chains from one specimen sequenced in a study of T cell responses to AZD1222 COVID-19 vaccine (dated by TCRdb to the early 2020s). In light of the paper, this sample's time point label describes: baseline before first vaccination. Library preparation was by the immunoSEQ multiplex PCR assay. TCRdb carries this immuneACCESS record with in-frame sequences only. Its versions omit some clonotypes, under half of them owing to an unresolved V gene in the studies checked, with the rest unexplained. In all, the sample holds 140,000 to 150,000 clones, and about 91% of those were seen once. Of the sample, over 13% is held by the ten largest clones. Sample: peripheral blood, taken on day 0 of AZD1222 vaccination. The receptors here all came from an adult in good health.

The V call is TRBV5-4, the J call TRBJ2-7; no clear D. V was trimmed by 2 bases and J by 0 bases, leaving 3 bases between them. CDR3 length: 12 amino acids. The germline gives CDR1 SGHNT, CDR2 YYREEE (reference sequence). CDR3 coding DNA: TGTGCCAGCAGCTTCGGCTCCTACGAGCAGTACTTC. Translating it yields CASSFGSYEQYF.

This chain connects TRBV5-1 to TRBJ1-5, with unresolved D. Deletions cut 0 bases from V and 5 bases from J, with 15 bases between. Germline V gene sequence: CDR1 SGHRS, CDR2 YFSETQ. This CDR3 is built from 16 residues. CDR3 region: CASSLDGRGADQPQHF. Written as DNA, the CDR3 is TGCGCCAGCAGCTTGGACGGTCGGGGTGCGGATCAGCCCCAGCATTTT.

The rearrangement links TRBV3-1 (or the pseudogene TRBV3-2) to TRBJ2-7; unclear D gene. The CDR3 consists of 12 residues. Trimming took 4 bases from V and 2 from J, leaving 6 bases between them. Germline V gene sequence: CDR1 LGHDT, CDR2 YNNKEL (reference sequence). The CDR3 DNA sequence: TGTGCCAGCAGCCCGGGTACCTACGAGCAGTACTTC. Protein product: CASSPGTYEQYF.

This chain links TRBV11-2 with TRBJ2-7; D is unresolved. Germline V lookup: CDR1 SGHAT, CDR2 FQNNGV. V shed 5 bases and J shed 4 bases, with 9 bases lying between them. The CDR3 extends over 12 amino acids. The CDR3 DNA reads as TGTGCCAGCAGCCTCCCAGGTTACGAGCAGTACTTC. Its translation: CASSLPGYEQYF.

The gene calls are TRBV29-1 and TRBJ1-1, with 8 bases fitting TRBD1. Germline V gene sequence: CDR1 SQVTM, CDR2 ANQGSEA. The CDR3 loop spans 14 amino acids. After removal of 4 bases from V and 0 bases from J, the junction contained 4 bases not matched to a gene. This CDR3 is CSVGDRTMNTEAFF. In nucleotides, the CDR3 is TGCAGCGTTGGGGACAGGACAATGAACACTGAAGCTTTCTTT.

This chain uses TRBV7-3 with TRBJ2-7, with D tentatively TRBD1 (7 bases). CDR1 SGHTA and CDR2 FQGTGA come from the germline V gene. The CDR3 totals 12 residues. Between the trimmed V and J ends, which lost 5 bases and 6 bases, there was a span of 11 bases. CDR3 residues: CASSVQGGEQYF. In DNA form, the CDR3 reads TGTGCCAGCAGCGTTCAGGGGGGCGAGCAGTACTTC.

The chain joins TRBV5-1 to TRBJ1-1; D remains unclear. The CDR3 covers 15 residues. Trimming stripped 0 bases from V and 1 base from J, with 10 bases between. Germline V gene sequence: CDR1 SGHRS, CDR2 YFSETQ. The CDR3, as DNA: TGCGCCAGCAGCTTGGACAGTTTCGGGAACACTGAAGCTTTCTTT. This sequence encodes CASSLDSFGNTEAFF.

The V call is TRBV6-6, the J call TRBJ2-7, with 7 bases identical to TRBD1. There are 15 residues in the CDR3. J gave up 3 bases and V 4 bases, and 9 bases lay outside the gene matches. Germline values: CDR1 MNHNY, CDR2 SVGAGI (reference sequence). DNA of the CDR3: TGTGCCAGCAGTTCCCACGACAGGGCGGTCTACGAGCAGTACTTC. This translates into CASSSHDRAVYEQYF.

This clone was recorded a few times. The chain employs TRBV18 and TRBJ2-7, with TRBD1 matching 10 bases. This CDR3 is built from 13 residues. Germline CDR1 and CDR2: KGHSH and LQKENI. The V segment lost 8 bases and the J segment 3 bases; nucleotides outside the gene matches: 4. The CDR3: CASRGQGGYEQYF. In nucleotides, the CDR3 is TGTGCCAGCCGTGGACAGGGGGGCTACGAGCAGTACTTC.

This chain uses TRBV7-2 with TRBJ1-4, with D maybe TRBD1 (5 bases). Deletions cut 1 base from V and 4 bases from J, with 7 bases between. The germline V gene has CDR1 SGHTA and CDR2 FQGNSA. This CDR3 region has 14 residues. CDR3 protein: CASSLEGINEKLFF. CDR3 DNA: TGTGCCAGCAGCTTAGAGGGGATTAATGAAAAACTGTTTTTT. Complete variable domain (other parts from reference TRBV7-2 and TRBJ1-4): GAGVSQSPSNKVTEKGKDVELRCDPISGHTALYWYRQSLGQGLEFLIYFQGNSAPDKSGLPSDRFSAERTGGSVSTLTIQRTQQEDSAVYLCASSLEGINEKLFFGSGTQLSVL.

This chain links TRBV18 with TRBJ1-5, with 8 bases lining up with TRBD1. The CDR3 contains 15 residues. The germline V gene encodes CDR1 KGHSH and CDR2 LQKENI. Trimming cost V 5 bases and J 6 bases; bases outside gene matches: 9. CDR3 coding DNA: TGTGCCAGCTCAGTTACAGGGGGGGGCACTCAGCCCCAGCATTTT. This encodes CASSVTGGGTQPQHF.

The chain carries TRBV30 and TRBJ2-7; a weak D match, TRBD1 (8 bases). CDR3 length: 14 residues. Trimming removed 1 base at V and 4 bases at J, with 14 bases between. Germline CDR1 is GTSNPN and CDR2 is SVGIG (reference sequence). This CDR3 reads CAWSGNRGGYEQYF. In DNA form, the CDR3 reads TGTGCCTGGAGTGGGAACAGGGGGGGGTACGAGCAGTACTTC.

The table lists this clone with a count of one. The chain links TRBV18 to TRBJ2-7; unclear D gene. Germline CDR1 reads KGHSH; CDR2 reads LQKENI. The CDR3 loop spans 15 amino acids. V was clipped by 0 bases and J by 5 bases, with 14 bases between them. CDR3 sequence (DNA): TGTGCCAGCTCACCACCGGGCCAGGTCAGGAACGAGCAGTACTTC. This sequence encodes CASSPPGQVRNEQYF.

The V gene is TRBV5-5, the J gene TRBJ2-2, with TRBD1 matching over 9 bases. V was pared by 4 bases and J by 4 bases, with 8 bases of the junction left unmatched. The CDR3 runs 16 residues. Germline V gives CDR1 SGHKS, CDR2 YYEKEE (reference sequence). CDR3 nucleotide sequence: TGTGCCAGCAGCGCGAACAGGGGGCATAGCACCGGGGAGCTGTTTTTT. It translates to CASSANRGHSTGELFF.

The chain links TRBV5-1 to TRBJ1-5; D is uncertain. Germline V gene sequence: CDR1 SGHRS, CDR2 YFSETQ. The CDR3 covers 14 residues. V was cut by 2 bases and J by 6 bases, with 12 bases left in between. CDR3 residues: CASSFGQAGQPQHF. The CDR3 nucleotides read TGCGCCAGCAGCTTCGGCCAGGCCGGTCAGCCCCAGCATTTT.

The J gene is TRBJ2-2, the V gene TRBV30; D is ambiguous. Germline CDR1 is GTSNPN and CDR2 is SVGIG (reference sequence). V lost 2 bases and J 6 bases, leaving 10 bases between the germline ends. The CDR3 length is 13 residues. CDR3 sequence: CAWSPPVPGELFF. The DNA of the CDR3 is TGTGCCTGGAGTCCCCCAGTCCCCGGGGAGCTGTTTTTT.

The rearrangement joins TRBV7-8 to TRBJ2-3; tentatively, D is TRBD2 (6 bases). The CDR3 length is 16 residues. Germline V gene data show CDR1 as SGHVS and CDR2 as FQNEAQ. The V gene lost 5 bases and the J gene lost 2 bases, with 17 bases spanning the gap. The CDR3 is CASSISRRGPTDTQYF. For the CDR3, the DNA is TGTGCCAGCAGCATTAGCCGGAGGGGCCCCACAGATACGCAGTATTTT.

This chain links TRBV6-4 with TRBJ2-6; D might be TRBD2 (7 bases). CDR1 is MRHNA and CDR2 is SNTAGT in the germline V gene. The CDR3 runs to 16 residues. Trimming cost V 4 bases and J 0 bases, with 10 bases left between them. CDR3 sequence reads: CASSVGGGSGANVLTF. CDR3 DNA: TGTGCCAGCAGTGTGGGAGGGGGCTCTGGGGCCAACGTCCTGACTTTC.

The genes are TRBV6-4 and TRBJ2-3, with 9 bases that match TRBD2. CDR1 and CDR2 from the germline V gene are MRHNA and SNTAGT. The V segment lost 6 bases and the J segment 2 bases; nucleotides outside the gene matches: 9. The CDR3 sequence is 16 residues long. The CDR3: CASRSTAGGPTDTQYF. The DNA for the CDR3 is TGTGCCAGCAGATCGACAGCGGGGGGCCCCACAGATACGCAGTATTTT.